The rows below give T cell receptor beta chains drawn from one sample of a study of T cell responses to AZD1222 COVID-19 vaccine. Clones were read by immunoSEQ multiplex PCR, and TCRdb kept only the in-frame ones, dropping some. The sample holds 100,000 or so clones, 85% to 90% seen once. Sequenced material: peripheral blood, taken on day 0 of AZD1222 vaccination. These receptor sequences come from an adult in good health. CDR3s include the opening cysteine and the closing phenylalanine or tryptophan. The order of the fields is clone size, D gene, J gene, V gene, CDR3 protein, CDR3 DNA. D genes are given only for firm matches. The size entry is marked missing in some rows and otherwise reads once, few, many or a size class.

NA NA TRBJ2-3 TRBV7-9 CASSRPETDTQYF TGTGCCAGCAGCCGTCCGGAGACAGATACGCAGTATTTT
NA NA TRBJ1-2 TRBV6-2/TRBV6-3 CASSARESGYTF TGTGCCAGCAGCGCGCGAGAGTCTGGCTACACCTTC
NA TRBD1 TRBJ1-5 TRBV5-8 CASSIGQEQPQHF TGTGCCAGCAGCATAGGACAGGAACAGCCCCAGCATTTT
NA NA TRBJ1-5 TRBV4-1 CASSQEFSNQPQHF TGCGCCAGCAGCCAGGAGTTTAGCAATCAGCCCCAGCATTTT
NA TRBD1 TRBJ2-7 TRBV7-2 CASSWGVSGGWGEQYF TGTGCCAGCAGCTGGGGAGTGTCAGGGGGTTGGGGCGAGCAGTACTTC
NA TRBD1 TRBJ1-3 TRBV2 CASRARGPRNTIYF TGTGCCAGCAGAGCCAGGGGGCCACGAAACACCATATATTTT
NA TRBD1 TRBJ2-3 TRBV2 CASSASLGTGGGDTQYF TGTGCCAGCAGTGCTTCTTTGGGGACAGGGGGCGGGGATACGCAGTATTTT
NA NA TRBJ1-1 TRBV3-1/TRBV3-2 CASSHIGNTEAFF TGTGCCAGCAGCCATATAGGGAACACTGAAGCTTTCTTT
NA NA TRBJ1-4 TRBV19 CASTWGRGTEKLFF TGTGCCAGTACCTGGGGCAGGGGTACTGAAAAACTGTTTTTT
NA NA TRBJ1-2 TRBV2 CASSGTLYGYTF TGTGCCAGCAGTGGGACCCTCTATGGCTACACCTTC
NA NA TRBJ1-1 TRBV13 CASSRRQSDTEAFF TGTGCCAGCAGCCGCCGTCAGTCGGACACTGAAGCTTTCTTT
NA NA TRBJ2-5 TRBV10-3 CAISEFLAPQETQYF TGTGCCATCAGTGAATTCCTAGCGCCCCAGGAGACCCAGTACTTC
once NA TRBJ2-2 TRBV25-1 CASSELGLDTGELFF TGTGCCAGCAGTGAATTGGGGCTGGACACCGGGGAGCTGTTTTTT
NA NA TRBJ2-2 TRBV21-1 CASSKEGQTENTGELFF TGTGCCAGCAGCAAAGAAGGCCAGACAGAGAACACCGGGGAGCTGTTTTTT
few NA TRBJ1-4 TRBV12-3/TRBV12-4 CASSLGVQKLFF TGTGCCAGCAGTTTAGGGGTCCAAAAACTGTTTTTT
NA TRBD2 TRBJ2-3 TRBV7-9 CASSSFVGGLGPYTDTQYF TGTGCCAGCAGCTCCTTTGTGGGGGGACTAGGTCCATACACAGATACGCAGTATTTT
NA NA TRBJ1-6 TRBV5-6 CASSPPGARNSPLHF TGTGCCAGCAGCCCTCCAGGGGCGCGGAATTCACCCCTCCACTTT
NA TRBD1 TRBJ1-1 TRBV2 CASSHIPQGANTEAFF TGTGCCAGCAGTCACATCCCACAGGGGGCGAACACTGAAGCTTTCTTT
NA TRBD2 TRBJ2-3 TRBV28 CASSSGKAGGLSDTQYF TGTGCCAGCAGTTCGGGAAAAGCGGGAGGGCTCTCAGATACGCAGTATTTT